This T cell receptor (beta chain) derives from a study of OX40 agonist ivuxolimab in advanced cancers. Data came from immunoSEQ multiplex PCR; TCRdb stores just in-frame clones and leaves some out. The table has more than 80,000 clones, about 86% seen once. The V and J ends lost 5 bases and 5 bases respectively, with 9 bases between them. CDR1 is SEHNR and CDR2 is FQNEAQ in the germline V gene (reference sequence). The CDR3 covers 13 residues. The J gene is TRBJ2-2, the V gene TRBV7-9; no firm D call. Here the sequenced sample was CD4+ or CD8+ T cells sorted from blood, taken in a trial of the OX40 agonist ivuxolimab. The source is an adult with an advanced solid tumor such as melanoma, head and neck, liver or kidney cancer. DNA for the CDR3: TGTGCCAGCAGCCCCGTTTTGACCGGGGAGCTGTTTTTT. Translated: CASSPVLTGELFF.